This T cell receptor (beta chain) stems from a study of T cell clonotyping in hematopoietic cell transplantation. Comments on this clone: Its antigen is not identified.

Using immunoSEQ multiplex PCR, the repertoire was profiled, and TCRdb retains in-frame clones only, with some absent. The table has some 30,000 clones, almost 96% seen once. Whole-study results and caveats: Graft donor and pretransplant recipient Inverse Simpson Index values predicted broader posttransplant TCR diversity. CD4 and CD8 repertoire contributions could not be separated without sorting. Recipient TCR diversity dropped after transplant; expanded clonotypes rose from day 30 to 180.

CDR3 length: 14 amino acids. Germline CDR1 reads SQVTM; CDR2 reads ANQGSEA. V lost 8 bases, J lost 5 bases, and 19 bases lay in between. The chain links TRBV29-1 to TRBJ2-1; maybe TRBD1 (6 bases). The sample was peripheral blood mononuclear cells. The receptor was derived from a man aged 45 to 65 in good health. Some clones in this sample may be carry-over from other donors' samples. The CDR3 sequence is CSLRGRGFDNEQFF. The CDR3 DNA reads as TGCAGCCTTCGAGGCAGGGGATTTGACAATGAGCAGTTCTTC.